This TCR beta chain derives from a study of CD8+CD57+ T cells in acquired aplastic anemia. Turning to the study itself: DNA per sorted CD4+ or CD8+ sample ranged roughly 0.19 to 30 ug, averaging roughly 3.2 ug.

Of note for this clonotype: Its antigen is unknown.

Whole-study results and caveats: Patients and controls shared under 35 CD8+ CDR3 sequences, highly expressed in patients.

Genomic DNA acted as the template from which TCR beta VDJ combination and CDR3 sequence profiling were carried out. TCRdb reprocessed the reads via MiXCR and lists one record per CDR3 protein. Altogether 130,000 or so distinct CDR3 sequences are present, around two fifths being singletons, with the ten largest covering roughly 8.4%. This CDR3 has 17 amino acids. Between the trimmed V and J ends, which lost 2 bases and 0 bases, there was a span of 14 bases. V gene TRBV12-3 or TRBV12-4 combines with J gene TRBJ1-3, with D maybe TRBD1 (5 bases). The sample taken for sequencing was sorted CD4+, CD8+, or CD8+CD57+ T cells (not recorded which) from PBMCs. The sequence came from a human donor in good health, serving as a control. Here the CDR3 DNA reads TGTGCCAGCAGTTTACAATCGGGACGGATCTCTGGAAACACCATATATTTT. As protein: CASSLQSGRISGNTIYF.